These 13 T cell receptor beta chains came from one sample sequenced in a study of identical twins. TCRdb itself ran the 5' RACE reads through MiXCR, one entry per CDR3 protein. The repertoire consists of approximately 260,000 distinct CDR3 sequences, with approximately 8.3% occurring once and the leading ten covering roughly 3%. The same sample was also used in a study of yellow fever vaccine responses in identical twins.

What was sequenced was CD8+ T cells sorted from blood. Source of these receptors: a woman aged 18-29 years in good health.

There are a few counts of this clonotype. CDR3 sequence reads: CASSPLDTAYEQYF. The CDR3 DNA reads TGTGCCAGCAGTCCCCTAGACACCGCCTACGAGCAGTACTTC. The chain joins TRBV27 to TRBJ2-7; D unclear. The CDR3 covers 14 residues. CDR1 is MNHEY and CDR2 is SMNVEV in the germline V gene (reference sequence). V was cut by 5 bases and J by 2 bases, with 13 bases left in between.

The sample holds a few counts of this clonotype. This chain links TRBV5-1 with TRBJ2-1; the D gene is possibly TRBD2 (6 bases). The CDR3 covers 18 residues. The V gene's germline CDR1 is SGHRS and CDR2 YFSETQ. Deletions cut 0 bases from V and 6 bases from J, with 22 bases between. The CDR3 DNA sequence: TGCGCCAGCAGCTTGGCCGTCCGGGAGCCCCCGGAGGGCAATGAGCAGTTCTTC. Amino acid sequence: CASSLAVREPPEGNEQFF.

There are many counts of this clonotype. The DNA of the CDR3 is TGTGCCAGCAGCCAAGATCTGGGACCATATTACGAGCAGTACTTC. Protein: CASSQDLGPYYEQYF. The genes are TRBV3-1 and TRBJ2-7, with D perhaps TRBD1 or TRBD2 (5 bases each). Germline V gives CDR1 LGHDT, CDR2 YNNKEL (reference sequence). Between the trimmed V and J ends, which lost 0 bases and 4 bases, there was a span of 13 bases. The CDR3 length is 15 residues.

This rearrangement joins TRBV6-1 to TRBJ2-5; D is possibly TRBD1 or TRBD2 (5 bases each). V was pared by 7 bases and J by 5 bases, with 23 bases between. CDR3 size: 16 residues. Germline-derived CDR1 and CDR2 are MNHNS and SASEGT. The CDR3 DNA is TGTGCCAGCACCGGGGTTGGGACCCCGTGGAGTGAGACCCAGTACTTC. As protein: CASTGVGTPWSETQYF.

Here the CDR3 DNA reads TGTGCCAGCAGCCCGGACTCTAGGGAGCTGTTTTTT. Its translation: CASSPDSRELFF. This chain connects TRBV7-9 to TRBJ2-2, with D possibly being TRBD2 (5 bases). Per the germline V gene, CDR1 is SEHNR and CDR2 is FQNEAQ (reference sequence). The CDR3 contains 12 residues. Trimming removed 5 bases from V and 9 bases from J, with 10 bases in between.

The rearrangement links TRBV27 to TRBJ2-1; 10 bases line up with TRBD2. CDR3 length: 18 amino acids. Losses at the gene ends were 4 bases for V and 5 bases for J; bases not matched to a gene: 14. Germline loops: CDR1 MNHEY, CDR2 SMNVEV (reference sequence). CDR3 nucleotides: TGTGCCAGCAGTTCGAACGACATCGGACTAGCGGCTCACAATGAGCAGTTCTTC. Translated: CASSSNDIGLAAHNEQFF.

This clonotype showed up just a few times. The V gene is TRBV20-1, the J gene TRBJ1-1; perhaps TRBD1 as D (5 bases). V was pared by 0 bases and J by 2 bases, with 13 bases between. There are 15 residues in the CDR3. The V gene's germline CDR1 is DFQATT and CDR2 SNEGSKA (reference sequence). The CDR3: CSARDWGTLNTEAFF. The CDR3 bases are TGCAGTGCTAGAGACTGGGGGACGCTTAACACTGAAGCTTTCTTT.

Note on this clonotype: A much larger clone differs by one base, so this may be a read error. The rearrangement joins TRBV2 to TRBJ2-1; D unclear. V was trimmed by 5 bases and J by 3 bases, leaving 17 bases between them. Germline lookup yields CDR1 SNHLY and CDR2 FYNNEI. The CDR3 has 16 residues. This CDR3 reads CASSKSSPLFYNEQFF. CDR3 bases: TGTGCCAGCAGTAAAAGCAGTCCCCTCTTCTACAATGAGCAGTTCTTC.

This clonotype was found many times. The chain carries TRBV5-1 and TRBJ2-7; the match to TRBD2 covers 9 bases. The CDR3 totals 16 residues. Germline loops: CDR1 SGHRS, CDR2 YFSETQ. V lost 0 bases, J lost 3 bases, and 7 bases stayed unmatched. CDR3 sequence (DNA): TGCGCCAGCAGCTTGGTCGGCCTAGCGGGGTACTACGAGCAGTACTTC. This encodes CASSLVGLAGYYEQYF.

The genes are TRBV24-1 and TRBJ2-3, with D possibly matching TRBD2 (7 bases). Per germline, CDR1 KGHDR and CDR2 SFDVKD. The V end lost 2 bases, the J end lost 2 bases, and 13 bases lay between the germline ends. This CDR3 contains 16 residues. The CDR3 bases are TGTGCCACCAGTGATTCTGCGGGGGCCCTCACAGATACGCAGTATTTT. This sequence encodes CATSDSAGALTDTQYF.

This clonotype was detected a few times. The chain is built from TRBV15 and TRBJ2-7, with 9 bases that match TRBD1. The J segment lost 3 bases and the V segment lost 1 base, leaving 4 bases of the junction unmatched. Looked up from germline, CDR1 is LNHNV and CDR2 is YYDKDF (reference sequence). The CDR3 is 15 amino acids. The CDR3 loop is CATSRGGTGFYEQYF. The CDR3 DNA reads TGTGCCACCAGCAGAGGGGGGACAGGGTTCTACGAGCAGTACTTC.

The chain employs TRBV7-8 and TRBJ2-3; 9 bases align to TRBD2. Germline-derived CDR1 and CDR2 are SGHVS and FQNEAQ. Germline trimming cut 4 bases from V and 4 bases from J; bases unmatched to any gene: 6. The CDR3 extends over 15 amino acids. The CDR3 reads CASSWGTSPADTQYF. Here the CDR3 DNA reads TGTGCCAGCAGCTGGGGGACTAGCCCAGCAGATACGCAGTATTTT. Variable domain in full (rest from reference TRBV7-8 and TRBJ2-3): GAGVSQSPRYKVAKRGQDVALRCDPISGHVSLFWYQQALGQGPEFLTYFQNEAQLDKSGLPSDRFFAERPEGSVSTLKIQRTQQEDSAVYLCASSWGTSPADTQYFGPGTRLTVL.

This clonotype showed up just a few times. The rearrangement links TRBV6-2 or TRBV6-3 to TRBJ2-7, with 8 bases matching TRBD1. J gave up 2 bases and V 6 bases, and 12 bases lay outside the gene matches. Looked up from germline, CDR1 is MNHEY and CDR2 is SVGEGT. The CDR3 has 16 residues. The CDR3 DNA reads as TGTGCCAGCAGGAGACAGGGGAAAGGGCCCCCCTACGAGCAGTACTTC. It codes for CASRRQGKGPPYEQYF.